This T cell receptor beta chain was sequenced in a study of CD8 T cells in ankylosing spondylitis. MiXCR, applied by TCRdb to the 5' RACE reads, yields one record per CDR3 protein. The sample records under 120,000 distinct CDR3 sequences, less than 25% being singletons. The germline V and J ends were trimmed by 2 bases and 7 bases, with 14 bases remaining between them. This CDR3 contains 15 residues. CDR1 and CDR2 (germline): LNHDA, SQIVND (reference sequence). Study-level points and caveats: About 8 highly homologous variants made up a TCR beta motif that seemed to typify ankylosing spondylitis blood.

This clonotype has a handful of counts. No antigen is known for it. The sequenced sample was synovial fluid, either unsorted or a sorted T cell fraction (not recorded which). This chain joins TRBV19 and TRBJ1-4; D is undetermined. The clonotype originates from a male donor with ankylosing spondylitis. The CDR3 DNA follows: TGTGCCAGTAGTATATCAAGCGGCTGGGGTGAAAAACTGTTTTTT. Encoded protein: CASSISSGWGEKLFF.